The source of this TCR beta chain is a study of blood T cell repertoires in COVID-19. For the study at large: Acute and convalescent COVID-19 samples came from the United States, Italy and Spain. PBMCs, B-cell-depleted T cells, or T cells were the source of the cDNA or gDNA that made up the material.

As originally analysed: Estimated nucleated cell counts came from reference gene primer amplification. Some clones are missing from TCRdb's copy, which holds only in-frame ones; the method was immunoSEQ multiplex PCR. V and J calls plus clone size are reproduced from that table; the DNA served to infer D and trimming. The data contain 45,000 to 55,000 clones, 78% of them singletons. V lost 5 bases, J lost 3 bases, and 3 bases lay in between. The CDR3 loop spans 11 amino acids. CDR1 and CDR2 from the germline V gene are KGHDR and SFDVKD. The V and J genes are TRBV24-1 and TRBJ2-5, with no clear D. The source of this sequence is a human donor with active or convalescent COVID-19. The donor label of this sample is uncertain. The sequenced sample was peripheral blood. The CDR3 DNA follows: TGTGCCACCAGTGTCGAAGAGACCCAGTACTTC. It is translated as CATSVEETQYF.